The 8 T cell receptor beta chains listed next were all sequenced from one sample in a study of beta chain features in type 1 diabetes. Study-wide results and caveats: Type 1 diabetes patients had TCRB CDR3s that were shorter (moderately but significantly so) in all four CD4+ subsets.

No antigen has been identified for these receptors. Every isolated RNA sample was fully reverse transcribed, so sequencing captured expressed TCRB transcripts. Generated by immunoSEQ multiplex PCR, the TCRdb table keeps only in-frame clones and is missing some. In the table there are 630,000 or so clones, more than 12% of which are singletons. The sample comprised naive CD4+ T cells from blood. Receptors originate from a man between 18 and 35 years old with type 1 diabetes.

This clone has just a few counts. The rearrangement uses TRBV4-3 and TRBJ1-3; maybe TRBD1 (5 bases). This CDR3 is 16 amino acids long. Germline V gene sequence: CDR1 LGHNA, CDR2 YSLEER. V was trimmed by 0 bases and J by 0 bases, leaving 9 bases between them. CDR3 loop: CASSQEQAISGNTIYF. Here the CDR3 DNA reads TGCGCCAGCAGCCAAGAACAGGCTATCTCTGGAAACACCATATATTTT.

The genes are TRBV6-6 and TRBJ2-3; D is unclear. Trimming removed 7 bases from V and 2 bases from J, with 16 bases in between. CDR3 size: 15 residues. Looked up from germline, CDR1 is MNHNY and CDR2 is SVGAGI (reference sequence). For the CDR3, the DNA is TGTGCCAGCAATTTCTACCGGGCCCACACAGATACGCAGTATTTT. Protein: CASNFYRAHTDTQYF.

The sample holds a few counts of this clone. The chain carries TRBV5-1 and TRBJ2-2; D call uncertain. This CDR3 contains 13 residues. Trimming shortened V by 0 bases and J by 6 bases, and 6 bases separated the two germline ends. CDR1 is SGHRS, CDR2 YFSETQ, per germline. The CDR3 nucleotides read TGCGCCAGCAGCTTGGCCCCTTCCGGGGAGCTGTTTTTT. It specifies CASSLAPSGELFF.

In this sample, this clone turned up once. J is TRBJ2-3 and V is TRBV9; D could derive from TRBD1 or TRBD2 (5 bases each). The germline V and J ends were trimmed by 0 bases and 0 bases, with 14 bases remaining between them. The CDR3 has 17 residues. The V gene's germline CDR1 is SGDLS and CDR2 YYNGEE. Here the CDR3 reads CASSVGIVGVSTDTQYF. The CDR3 bases are TGTGCCAGCAGCGTAGGAATTGTGGGGGTAAGCACAGATACGCAGTATTTT. Full variable domain (remainder filled in from reference TRBV9 and TRBJ2-3): DSGVTQTPKHLITATGQRVTLRCSPRSGDLSVYWYQQSLDQGLQFLIQYYNGEERAKGNILERFSAQQFPDLHSELNLSSLELGDSALYFCASSVGIVGVSTDTQYFGPGTRLTVL.

This clone was picked up a small number of times. One junction end does not reproduce the germline sequence, and a read error may be involved. CDR3 DNA: TGTGCTAGCAGCTTTGAGGCAGCCCAATACAATGAGCAGTTCTTC. It yields the protein CASSFEAAQYNEQFF. The J gene is TRBJ2-1, the V gene TRBV7-7; D is unresolved. This CDR3 has 15 residues. Germline CDR1 and CDR2: SSHAT and FNYEAQ (reference sequence).

The chain uses TRBV29-1 and TRBJ1-2; no reliable D call. This CDR3 is built from 11 residues. Germline V CDR1 and CDR2: SQVTM, ANQGSEA. The germline V and J ends were trimmed by 8 bases and 6 bases, with 13 bases remaining between them. The chain's CDR3 is CSTQRYHGYTF. For the CDR3, the DNA is TGCAGCACACAGAGGTATCATGGCTACACCTTC.

This chain links TRBV5-1 with TRBJ2-1, with D hard to call. V lost 1 base to trimming and J lost 5 bases, with 10 bases between them. The CDR3 covers 14 residues. Germline loops: CDR1 SGHRS, CDR2 YFSETQ. CDR3 nucleotide sequence: TGCGCCAGCAGCTTGTTGGGCACCAACAATGAGCAGTTCTTC. Residues: CASSLLGTNNEQFF. Looking up the rest from reference TRBV5-1 and TRBJ2-1 gives the full variable domain: KAGVTQTPRYLIKTRGQQVTLSCSPISGHRSVSWYQQTPGQGLQFLFEYFSETQRNKGNFPGRFSGRQFSNSRSEMNVSTLELGDSALYLCASSLLGTNNEQFFGPGTRLTVL.

As to this clone: Other DNA variants within this sample encode the same CDR3. This chain links TRBV29-1 with TRBJ1-1; no clear D. The CDR3 has 15 residues. The germline V gene encodes CDR1 SQVTM and CDR2 ANQGSEA. V gave up 1 base and J gave up 0 bases, with 12 bases separating them. Here the CDR3 reads CSVEGSVQLNTEAFF. The CDR3 nucleotides read TGCAGCGTTGAAGGTTCTGTACAATTGAACACTGAAGCTTTCTTT.